The T cell receptor (beta chain) described here comes from a study of immune aging and cytomegalovirus after organ transplant (dated by TCRdb to 2020 to 2023). About the investigation overall: Every transplant recipient was given three-drug immunosuppression consisting of prednisone, tacrolimus, and mycophenolate. What the work shows at the level of the full study, not this receptor alone: Since the sequencing data did not include a CD57 measurement, a conservative gene-based definition of aging was used in its place. TEMRA cells made up a larger share of large clones, and the seven largest clones (over 1,900 cells) gained aged and TEMRA cells while losing TCM cells. Following viremia, cells with an aged phenotype rose post-transplant no matter the clone size, with the increase showing up earlier in large clones (days 200-264) than in small clones.

The library was generated by single-cell sequencing. The instrument was an Illumina NovaSeq 6000. The BD Rhapsody Targeted mRNA and AbSeq Reagent Kit was used in a microwell format for cell capture and library preparation. Libraries were prepared to cover TCR, sample tags, AbSeq, and targeted mRNA from the Human T-Cell Expression Panel plus custom TOX and TOX2 primers. Libraries were sequenced on an Illumina NovaSeq. As for how the authors treated the data: The analysis covered approximately 9,900 cells in total, of which 7,000 to 8,500 were CD8 T cells and 4494 were CD8 T cells with an identifiable TCR CDR3. Raw data were processed with the BD Rhapsody Targeted Analysis Pipeline with V(D)J processing on the Seven Bridges Genomics platform. Quality control, Sample Tag demultiplexing with Lex-BDSMK, clone identification with VDJ Explorer, and Seurat clustering were all done in SeqGeq 1.6.0. Clones making up <1% of CD8 T cells were classified as non-expanded, and clones making up >2.5% of the sample were classified as clonal expansions. TCRdb trimmed public reads at Q25 via fastp, called clones via MiXCR and kept in-frame beta chains. Rows are combined by CDR3 protein, so each entry shows the most common genes and DNA. The V and J calls follow TCRdb's processing rather than the paper's. The sample has approximately 22,000 distinct CDR3 sequences on record, just over 35% of them singletons. Less than 30% of the sample is held by the ten biggest clonotypes.

Measured from the cysteine to the phenylalanine, the CDR3 is 13 residues long. The entry retains the CDR3 DNA only, 39 bases that are in frame from base 1. The germline V gene (reference sequence) yields LNHDA for CDR1 and SQIVND for CDR2. Trimming at the junction amounts to 7 bases on V and 6 bases on J, and the germline ends lie 12 bases apart. The time point label on this specimen signifies: five sample-tagged time points from pre-transplant (day -1) to day 368 post-transplant, pooled. Thawed PBMC were stimulated for over 10 hours with a CMV IE-1 overlapping peptide library without transport inhibitors. After thawing, cells rested overnight before stimulation in R10 medium with CD28/CD49d costimulation. The IE-1 peptide library was made up of 15-amino-acid peptides with 11-amino-acid overlaps. Samples from each time point were barcoded using BD Single-Cell Multiplexing Kit Sample Tags, then pooled and stained with oligo-conjugated anti-CD45RA and sorting antibodies. A BD FACSAria III was used to sort CMV-responsive CD8+CD137+ and CD4+CD154+ T cells at 4-way purity. Blood was drawn into EDTA vacutainers and was processed by Ficoll gradient within 1-24 hours.

Regarding this clonotype: This clone's antigen is unknown. There are no base qualities to consult, and no much larger clone falls within one base.

This TCR derives from a female donor who had a heart transplant and CMV viremia. The chain uses TRBV19 and TRBJ2-2; the D gene remains uncertain. This sample comprised CMV peptide-activated CD4+ and CD8+ T cells sorted from blood, obtained at five time points, pooled. The cell subset or site label for this specimen denotes: sorted CD8+CD137+ and CD4+CD154+ T cells after 11 to 12 h CMV IE-1 peptide stimulation. The DNA sequence is TGTGCCAGTACTAATCCCACCCCCGGGGAGCTGTTTTTT. The translation is CASTNPTPGELFF.